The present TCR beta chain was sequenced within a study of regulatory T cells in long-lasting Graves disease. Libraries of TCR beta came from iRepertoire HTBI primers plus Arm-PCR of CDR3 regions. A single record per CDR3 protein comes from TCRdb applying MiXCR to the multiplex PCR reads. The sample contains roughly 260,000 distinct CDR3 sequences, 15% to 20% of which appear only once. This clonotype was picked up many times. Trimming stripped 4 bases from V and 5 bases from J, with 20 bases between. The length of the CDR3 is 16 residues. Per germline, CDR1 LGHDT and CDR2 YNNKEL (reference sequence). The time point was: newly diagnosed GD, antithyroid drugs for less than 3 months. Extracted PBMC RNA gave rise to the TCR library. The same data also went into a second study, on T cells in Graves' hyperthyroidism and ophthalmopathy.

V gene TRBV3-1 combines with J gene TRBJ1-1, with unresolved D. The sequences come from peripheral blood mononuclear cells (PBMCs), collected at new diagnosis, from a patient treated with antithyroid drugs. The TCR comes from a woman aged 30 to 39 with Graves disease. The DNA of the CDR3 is TGTGCCAGCAGCCGAGCCAGAGGGTTGTCGGGGACTGAAGCTTTCTTT. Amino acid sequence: CASSRARGLSGTEAFF.